This T cell receptor (beta chain) was documented in a study of OX40 agonist ivuxolimab in advanced cancers. Looking at the study overall: Partial response was recorded in three patients: one hepatocellular carcinoma and two cutaneous melanoma cases.

As for this clone: As yet, its antigen is unknown.

Germline CDR1 SGHVS, CDR2 FQNEAQ. Trimming left V 5 bases short and J 2 bases short, with 10 bases between. This CDR3 has 13 residues. Assay: immunoSEQ multiplex PCR; the TCRdb copy retains only in-frame clones and omits some. Of tens of thousands of clones in the sample, around 87% were seen once. Enrollment shut out patients with autoimmune disease history or systemic immunosuppression. Study findings and constraints: Some of the lowest clonal expansion was seen in partial responders at 0.1-3.0 mg/kg.

The sequencing used CD4+ or CD8+ T cells sorted from blood, collected in a trial of the OX40 agonist ivuxolimab. This clonotype originated in an adult with an advanced solid tumor such as melanoma, head and neck, liver or kidney cancer. The chain is built from TRBV7-8 and TRBJ2-7, with D tentatively TRBD1 (6 bases). The CDR3 loop is CASSKGQTYEQYF. The CDR3 DNA reads as TGTGCCAGCAGCAAAGGACAGACCTACGAGCAGTACTTC.